This is a list of T cell receptor beta chains from one sample in a study of blood T cell repertoires in COVID-19. Generated by immunoSEQ multiplex PCR, the TCRdb table keeps only in-frame clones and is missing some. The sample carries around 140,000 clones, more than 60% recorded once. The sample was peripheral blood. The receptors derive from a woman in her forties or fifties with active or convalescent COVID-19. Both conserved end residues are part of each CDR3. Fields, in order: clone size, CDR3 length, J gene, D gene, V gene, CDR3 DNA, CDR3 protein. The D gene is left open where the match is weak. For some rows the clone size is stated as once, few or many, or as a class when expanded; others skip it.

clone size: few; CDR3 length: 17; J gene: TRBJ2-1; D gene: -; V gene: TRBV12-5; CDR3 DNA: TGTGCTAGTGGTTTGGAAACAGGGAGTCAATCCTACAATGAGCAGTTCTTC; CDR3 protein: CASGLETGSQSYNEQFF
clone size: -; CDR3 length: 12; J gene: TRBJ2-3; D gene: -; V gene: TRBV5-6; CDR3 DNA: TGTGCCAGCAGCCGGGACTCCTGGGCGCAGTATTTT; CDR3 protein: CASSRDSWAQYF
clone size: once; CDR3 length: 13; J gene: TRBJ1-1; D gene: TRBD1; V gene: TRBV7-7; CDR3 DNA: TGTGCTAGCAGCCGGGACAGGGACACTGAAGCTTTCTTT; CDR3 protein: CASSRDRDTEAFF
clone size: -; CDR3 length: 13; J gene: TRBJ1-5; D gene: -; V gene: TRBV6-5; CDR3 DNA: TGTGCCAGCAGAGACGACAGGAGGTTGCCCCAGCATTTT; CDR3 protein: CASRDDRRLPQHF
clone size: -; CDR3 length: 16; J gene: TRBJ2-2; D gene: TRBD2; V gene: TRBV10-3; CDR3 DNA: TGTGCCATCCAGACCGGGACTAGCGGAACCACCGGGGAGCTGTTTTTT; CDR3 protein: CAIQTGTSGTTGELFF
clone size: -; CDR3 length: 18; J gene: TRBJ1-2; D gene: -; V gene: TRBV28; CDR3 DNA: TGTGCCAGCAGCACAGGGAGAGCAGGGAGAATTGAGAATTATGGCTACACCTTC; CDR3 protein: CASSTGRAGRIENYGYTF
clone size: -; CDR3 length: 17; J gene: TRBJ2-5; D gene: TRBD2; V gene: TRBV28; CDR3 DNA: TGTGCCAGCAGTTTAGGGACTAGCGGGAGGTTTGGAGAGACCCAGTACTTC; CDR3 protein: CASSLGTSGRFGETQYF
clone size: -; CDR3 length: 14; J gene: TRBJ1-1; D gene: -; V gene: TRBV5-1; CDR3 DNA: TGCGCCAGCAGAGGAGGGGTTCAGAACACTGAAGCTTTCTTT; CDR3 protein: CASRGGVQNTEAFF
clone size: few; CDR3 length: 14; J gene: TRBJ2-2; D gene: -; V gene: TRBV11-3; CDR3 DNA: TGTGCCAGCAGCTTGTCAGGAGGGGACGGGGAGCTGTTTTTT; CDR3 protein: CASSLSGGDGELFF
clone size: -; CDR3 length: 13; J gene: TRBJ1-2; D gene: -; V gene: TRBV13; CDR3 DNA: TGTGCCAGCAGCTTCCAGAGGAACTATGGCTACACCTTC; CDR3 protein: CASSFQRNYGYTF
clone size: -; CDR3 length: 11; J gene: TRBJ2-1; D gene: -; V gene: TRBV20-1; CDR3 DNA: TGCAGTGCCGCTACCTACAATGAGCAGTTCTTC; CDR3 protein: CSAATYNEQFF
clone size: -; CDR3 length: 15; J gene: TRBJ2-5; D gene: -; V gene: TRBV2; CDR3 DNA: TGTGCCAGCACCGCGATCGGGAGCGGTGGGGAGACCCAGTACTTC; CDR3 protein: CASTAIGSGGETQYF
clone size: -; CDR3 length: 13; J gene: TRBJ2-3; D gene: -; V gene: TRBV7-9; CDR3 DNA: TGTGCCAGCAGCTGGACAAGCACAGATACGCAGTATTTT; CDR3 protein: CASSWTSTDTQYF
clone size: -; CDR3 length: 16; J gene: TRBJ2-2; D gene: -; V gene: TRBV5-4; CDR3 DNA: TGTGCCAGCAGTACAGCGGGCACCGGGCTGGGCGGGGAGCTGTTTTTT; CDR3 protein: CASSTAGTGLGGELFF
clone size: -; CDR3 length: 16; J gene: TRBJ1-2; D gene: TRBD1; V gene: TRBV6-6; CDR3 DNA: TGTGCCAGCAGTTTACAGGGGTTCCCAACTAACTATGGCTACACCTTC; CDR3 protein: CASSLQGFPTNYGYTF
clone size: few; CDR3 length: 13; J gene: TRBJ2-5; D gene: -; V gene: TRBV6-5; CDR3 DNA: TGTGCCAGCAGCCTAGGGGGTTGGGAGACCCAGTACTTC; CDR3 protein: CASSLGGWETQYF
clone size: -; CDR3 length: 17; J gene: TRBJ2-7; D gene: TRBD2; V gene: TRBV5-6; CDR3 DNA: TGTGCCAGCAGCTTAAGAGTTGCGGGAGGTCATACCTACGAGCAGTACTTC; CDR3 protein: CASSLRVAGGHTYEQYF
clone size: -; CDR3 length: 13; J gene: TRBJ1-5; D gene: -; V gene: TRBV28; CDR3 DNA: TGTGCCAGCAGTTTTGGAGTCCATCAGCCCCAGCATTTT; CDR3 protein: CASSFGVHQPQHF
clone size: -; CDR3 length: 18; J gene: TRBJ2-5; D gene: TRBD2; V gene: TRBV19; CDR3 DNA: TGTGCCAGTAGTCACACCGGGACTAGCGGGGGGCTTCAAGAGACCCAGTACTTC; CDR3 protein: CASSHTGTSGGLQETQYF
clone size: -; CDR3 length: 17; J gene: TRBJ2-2; D gene: TRBD1; V gene: TRBV19; CDR3 DNA: TGTGCCAGTAGTCACACAGGGGTTGGTGCGAACACCGGGGAGCTGTTTTTT; CDR3 protein: CASSHTGVGANTGELFF
clone size: few; CDR3 length: 17; J gene: TRBJ1-6; D gene: -; V gene: TRBV19; CDR3 DNA: TGTGCCAGTTCCCTCCAAGGGGCCGGCAGAGTTGATTCACCCCTCCACTTT; CDR3 protein: CASSLQGAGRVDSPLHF
clone size: -; CDR3 length: 15; J gene: TRBJ1-1; D gene: TRBD1; V gene: TRBV19; CDR3 DNA: TGTGCCAGTAGTCCCTGGGACAGCTTGAACACTGAAGCTTTCTTT; CDR3 protein: CASSPWDSLNTEAFF
clone size: -; CDR3 length: 17; J gene: TRBJ2-5; D gene: -; V gene: TRBV5-6; CDR3 DNA: TGTGCCAGCAGCTTTCGGGACACCGAACCGAATCAAGAGACCCAGTACTTC; CDR3 protein: CASSFRDTEPNQETQYF
clone size: -; CDR3 length: 14; J gene: TRBJ2-1; D gene: TRBD1; V gene: TRBV18; CDR3 DNA: TGTGCCAGCCACCCTGGGGACAGAATCAATGAGCAGTTCTTC; CDR3 protein: CASHPGDRINEQFF
clone size: -; CDR3 length: 17; J gene: TRBJ1-3; D gene: -; V gene: TRBV4-2; CDR3 DNA: TGTGCCAGCAGCCGTGAGGGGGGGGATGAACCTGGAAACACCATATATTTT; CDR3 protein: CASSREGGDEPGNTIYF
clone size: -; CDR3 length: 15; J gene: TRBJ1-1; D gene: -; V gene: TRBV5-1; CDR3 DNA: TGCGCCAGCAGCGTCGCAGGGGTTCGGAACACTGAAGCTTTCTTT; CDR3 protein: CASSVAGVRNTEAFF
clone size: -; CDR3 length: 12; J gene: TRBJ2-7; D gene: TRBD1; V gene: TRBV6-6; CDR3 DNA: TGTGCCAGCAGGGACAGGGGGTCCGAGCAGTACTTC; CDR3 protein: CASRDRGSEQYF
clone size: once; CDR3 length: 15; J gene: TRBJ2-1; D gene: TRBD1; V gene: TRBV5-8; CDR3 DNA: TGTGCCAGCAGCTCTGACAGGGGTGGGTACAATGAGCAGTTCTTC; CDR3 protein: CASSSDRGGYNEQFF
clone size: few; CDR3 length: 16; J gene: TRBJ1-4; D gene: TRBD1; V gene: TRBV5-5; CDR3 DNA: TGTGCCAGCAGCTCGGGACAGGGTGCAAGGAGCGAAAAACTGTTTTTT; CDR3 protein: CASSSGQGARSEKLFF
clone size: -; CDR3 length: 13; J gene: TRBJ1-2; D gene: -; V gene: TRBV7-2; CDR3 DNA: TGTGCCAGCAGCCGAGGGTGGGAGGGCGGCTACACCTTC; CDR3 protein: CASSRGWEGGYTF
clone size: -; CDR3 length: 13; J gene: TRBJ2-3; D gene: TRBD2; V gene: TRBV2; CDR3 DNA: TGTGCCAGTGTCGGGACTAGCGGTGATACGCAGTATTTT; CDR3 protein: CASVGTSGDTQYF
clone size: many; CDR3 length: 13; J gene: TRBJ2-7; D gene: TRBD2; V gene: TRBV5-1; CDR3 DNA: TGCGCCAGCAGCACTGGACTAGCGGGAGGGTGGTACTTC; CDR3 protein: CASSTGLAGGWYF
clone size: few; CDR3 length: 19; J gene: TRBJ2-2; D gene: TRBD2; V gene: TRBV28; CDR3 DNA: TGTGCCAGCAGTCGGGGACTAGCGGGAGCCGACCCGAGGGCCGGGGAGCTGTTTTTT; CDR3 protein: CASSRGLAGADPRAGELFF
clone size: medium-sized; CDR3 length: 15; J gene: TRBJ2-1; D gene: -; V gene: TRBV4-2; CDR3 DNA: TGTGCCAGCAGCCAAGAATTGGGACTCTACAATGAGCAGTTCTTC; CDR3 protein: CASSQELGLYNEQFF
clone size: -; CDR3 length: 14; J gene: TRBJ2-7; D gene: -; V gene: TRBV5-5; CDR3 DNA: TGTGCCAGCAGCTTGGCTGGACAGTCCTACGAGCAGTACTTC; CDR3 protein: CASSLAGQSYEQYF
clone size: -; CDR3 length: 14; J gene: TRBJ1-5; D gene: TRBD1; V gene: TRBV7-8; CDR3 DNA: TGTGCCAGCAGCTTAGGACAGGGCTATCAGCCCCAGCATTTT; CDR3 protein: CASSLGQGYQPQHF
clone size: once; CDR3 length: 13; J gene: TRBJ1-2; D gene: -; V gene: TRBV6-5; CDR3 DNA: TGTGCCAGCAGTTACTCGAGGGAGGATGGCTACACCTTC; CDR3 protein: CASSYSREDGYTF
clone size: -; CDR3 length: 15; J gene: TRBJ2-5; D gene: -; V gene: TRBV7-7; CDR3 DNA: TGTGCTAGCAGCTTAGTGGCAGGGCCGCGGGAGACCCAGTACTTC; CDR3 protein: CASSLVAGPRETQYF
clone size: -; CDR3 length: 15; J gene: TRBJ1-2; D gene: TRBD1; V gene: TRBV6-2/TRBV6-3; CDR3 DNA: TGTGCCAGCAGTCCGAGGGACAGACTTTACTATGGCTACACCTTC; CDR3 protein: CASSPRDRLYYGYTF
clone size: -; CDR3 length: 13; J gene: TRBJ1-2; D gene: -; V gene: TRBV18; CDR3 DNA: TGTGCCAGCTCACGATCTCTAATTCTAGGCTACACCTTC; CDR3 protein: CASSRSLILGYTF
clone size: -; CDR3 length: 16; J gene: TRBJ2-1; D gene: TRBD2; V gene: TRBV5-8; CDR3 DNA: TGTGCCAGCAGCTTCGATAGCGGGGCCCTCTACAATGAGCAGTTCTTC; CDR3 protein: CASSFDSGALYNEQFF
clone size: -; CDR3 length: 15; J gene: TRBJ2-7; D gene: TRBD1; V gene: TRBV6-5; CDR3 DNA: TGTGCCAGCAGGATGAAGTACAGGGGCCTCTACGAGCAGTACTTC; CDR3 protein: CASRMKYRGLYEQYF
clone size: -; CDR3 length: 13; J gene: TRBJ2-3; D gene: TRBD1; V gene: TRBV29-1; CDR3 DNA: TGCACAGGACAGGAACATAGCACAGATACGCAGTATTTT; CDR3 protein: CTGQEHSTDTQYF
clone size: -; CDR3 length: 16; J gene: TRBJ2-1; D gene: TRBD2; V gene: TRBV19; CDR3 DNA: TGTGCCAGTAGTCCGGGGCGGGGGGCCTCCTACAATGAGCAGTTCTTC; CDR3 protein: CASSPGRGASYNEQFF
clone size: once; CDR3 length: 12; J gene: TRBJ1-2; D gene: -; V gene: TRBV7-2; CDR3 DNA: TGTGCCAGCAGCTTGGAGTCTCGGGGCTACACCTTC; CDR3 protein: CASSLESRGYTF
clone size: once; CDR3 length: 14; J gene: TRBJ1-5; D gene: TRBD1; V gene: TRBV5-6; CDR3 DNA: TGTGCCAGCAGTTCGGACAGGCTCAATCAGCCCCAGCATTTT; CDR3 protein: CASSSDRLNQPQHF
clone size: -; CDR3 length: 16; J gene: TRBJ1-2; D gene: -; V gene: TRBV19; CDR3 DNA: TGTGCCAGTAGTATTAGGACAGAGACCTTGATCTATGGCTACACCTTC; CDR3 protein: CASSIRTETLIYGYTF
clone size: once; CDR3 length: 15; J gene: TRBJ2-7; D gene: TRBD1; V gene: TRBV7-8; CDR3 DNA: TGTGCCAGCAGCACCAGAGGACAGGGGGCGGACGAGCAGTACTTC; CDR3 protein: CASSTRGQGADEQYF
clone size: -; CDR3 length: 15; J gene: TRBJ1-4; D gene: -; V gene: TRBV7-9; CDR3 DNA: TGTGCCAGCAGCTTAGATGGGGGGACTAATGAAAAACTGTTTTTT; CDR3 protein: CASSLDGGTNEKLFF
clone size: -; CDR3 length: 17; J gene: TRBJ2-3; D gene: -; V gene: TRBV28; CDR3 DNA: TGTGCCAGCAGTTCCCTAATATGGGGCAGCCACACAGATACGCAGTATTTT; CDR3 protein: CASSSLIWGSHTDTQYF
clone size: -; CDR3 length: 13; J gene: TRBJ1-6; D gene: -; V gene: TRBV10-3; CDR3 DNA: TGTGCCATCAGGCGGGGGGAAGATTCACCCCTCCACTTT; CDR3 protein: CAIRRGEDSPLHF
clone size: -; CDR3 length: 16; J gene: TRBJ2-4; D gene: TRBD1; V gene: TRBV5-1; CDR3 DNA: TGCGCCAGCAGCCCCGGACAGGGGGCCACCAAAAACATTCAGTACTTC; CDR3 protein: CASSPGQGATKNIQYF
clone size: -; CDR3 length: 17; J gene: TRBJ1-1; D gene: -; V gene: TRBV7-2; CDR3 DNA: TGTGCCAGCAGCTTAGCGCTGGGGGGTGGTGGGAACACTGAAGCTTTCTTT; CDR3 protein: CASSLALGGGGNTEAFF
clone size: -; CDR3 length: 14; J gene: TRBJ1-1; D gene: -; V gene: TRBV7-8; CDR3 DNA: TGTGCCAGCAGCTCATTCAACATGAACACTGAAGCTTTCTTT; CDR3 protein: CASSSFNMNTEAFF
clone size: -; CDR3 length: 15; J gene: TRBJ2-1; D gene: TRBD2; V gene: TRBV7-9; CDR3 DNA: TGTGCCAGCAGTTTGATAGCGGGAGTTTTCAATGAGCAGTTCTTC; CDR3 protein: CASSLIAGVFNEQFF
clone size: once; CDR3 length: 15; J gene: TRBJ1-6; D gene: -; V gene: TRBV2; CDR3 DNA: TGTGCCAGCGGAGGGCTCAGCTCCTATAATTCACCCCTCCACTTT; CDR3 protein: CASGGLSSYNSPLHF